The TCR beta chain under discussion was sequenced for a study of identical twins. Study-wide points: Carriage of fewer insertions was seen in abundant cord blood beta clonotypes, whereas memory repertoires showed none.

The CDR3 runs to 13 residues. Trimming removed 1 base from V and 8 bases from J, with 11 bases in between. The germline CDR1 and CDR2 sequences are SEHNR and FQNEAQ (reference sequence). This clonotype has more than one count but fewer than ten. The target antigen is unknown. TCRdb fed the 5' RACE reads into MiXCR, producing one record per CDR3 protein. The sample has roughly 1,500,000 distinct CDR3 sequences; 25% to 35% are singletons. The gene calls are TRBV7-9 and TRBJ1-1; tentative D call: TRBD1 (6 bases). The source of this sequence is a newborn girl in good health. The sequencing sample was made of cord blood. CDR3 bases: TGTGCCAGCAGCTTAGTGGCGGACAGAGAAGCTTTCTTT. Encoded protein: CASSLVADREAFF.